Following are 16 T cell receptor beta chains from one sample sequenced in a study of neurological immune-mediated disorders. MiXCR was run by TCRdb on the 5' RACE reads, yielding one entry per CDR3 protein. The profile shows around 70,000 distinct CDR3 sequences, 2.5% to 3.5% of them singletons. The sequenced sample consisted of PBMCs. The receptors derive from a woman between 50 and 59 years old with multiple sclerosis.

This clonotype was seen ten or more times. This chain connects TRBV20-1 to TRBJ1-2, with unresolved D. V lost 0 bases and J 12 bases, leaving 14 bases between the germline ends. The CDR3 consists of 12 residues. The germline gives CDR1 DFQATT, CDR2 SNEGSKA (reference sequence). This CDR3 reads CSAREAVMANTF. The CDR3 DNA is TGCAGTGCTAGAGAAGCAGTTATGGCTAACACCTTC.

This clonotype appeared many times. The genes are TRBV29-1 and TRBJ1-4; 7 positions match TRBD1. Germline trimming cut 5 bases from V and 2 bases from J; bases unmatched to any gene: 2. CDR1 is SQVTM, CDR2 ANQGSEA, per germline. The CDR3 consists of 13 residues. The CDR3 spells CSVKGATNEKLFF. Written as DNA, the CDR3 is TGCAGCGTTAAGGGGGCGACTAATGAAAAACTGTTTTTT.

This clonotype was recorded many times. The chain couples TRBV4-3 to TRBJ2-1; possibly TRBD2 for D (5 bases). Germline CDR1 is LGHNA and CDR2 is YSLEER. The CDR3 totals 13 residues. Trimming removed 1 base from V and 10 bases from J, with 11 bases in between. The CDR3 loop reads CASSQVDGGEQFF. The CDR3 nucleotides are TGCGCCAGCAGCCAAGTGGATGGAGGCGAGCAGTTCTTC.

At least ten counts were recorded for this clonotype. The chain is built from TRBV5-1 and TRBJ2-7; TRBD2 agrees at 8 bases. The CDR3 totals 14 residues. Germline V gene sequence: CDR1 SGHRS, CDR2 YFSETQ. Unmatched junction bases numbered 9, after V lost 4 bases and J lost 6 bases. The CDR3 sequence is CASSPDGGGREQYF. The DNA of the CDR3 is TGCGCCAGCAGCCCGGACGGGGGGGGCCGCGAGCAGTACTTC.

This clonotype has at least ten counts. The genes are TRBV15 and TRBJ1-5, with TRBD1 matching 7 bases. J lost 5 bases, V lost 5 bases, and 12 bases had no gene match. Germline V CDR1 and CDR2: LNHNV, YYDKDF (reference sequence). CDR3 length equals 16 residues. CDR3 residues: CATSGGRQGEDQPQHF. The CDR3 DNA reads as TGTGCCACCAGCGGCGGACGTCAGGGGGAGGATCAGCCCCAGCATTTT.

The chain joins TRBV4-2 to TRBJ2-1; TRBD2 agrees at 10 bases. V was clipped by 0 bases and J by 8 bases; unmatched bases: 4. CDR3 length equals 15 residues. CDR1 is LGHNA and CDR2 is YNFKEQ in the germline V gene. The CDR3 sequence: CASSQDFLAGDEQFF. The CDR3 nucleotides are TGTGCCAGCAGCCAAGATTTCCTAGCGGGAGATGAGCAGTTCTTC.

The V and J genes are TRBV29-1 and TRBJ2-7; weak D call: TRBD1 (6 bases). CDR1 SQVTM and CDR2 ANQGSEA come from the germline V gene. CDR3 size: 11 residues. V gave up 0 bases and J gave up 7 bases, with 7 bases separating them. The CDR3 coding sequence is TGCAGCGTTGAAGAAAGGGGGGAGCAGTACTTC. The encoded protein is CSVEERGEQYF.

There are many counts of this clonotype. This chain connects TRBV28 to TRBJ2-2; D is unresolved. Between the trimmed V and J ends, which lost 4 bases and 1 base, there was a span of 4 bases. CDR3 size: 13 residues. Germline V CDR1 and CDR2: MDHEN, SYDVKM. CDR3 bases: TGTGCCAGCAGTTCACGGAACACCGGGGAGCTGTTTTTT. It encodes CASSSRNTGELFF.

This clonotype was seen many times. V usage is TRBV2 and J usage is TRBJ2-5; D perhaps matches TRBD2 (5 bases). Looked up from germline, CDR1 is SNHLY and CDR2 is FYNNEI. This CDR3 is 11 amino acids long. Trimming shortened V by 6 bases and J by 9 bases, and 11 bases separated the two germline ends. Here the CDR3 reads CASSTGWSQYF. CDR3 bases: TGTGCCAGCAGCACGGGATGGTCCCAGTACTTC.

At least ten counts were recorded for this clonotype. The J gene is TRBJ2-3, the V gene TRBV5-1; 7 bases map to TRBD2. The CDR3 runs to 15 residues. Germline V CDR1 and CDR2: SGHRS, YFSETQ. V trimming: 3 bases; J trimming: 1 base; junction bases outside the gene matches: 5. CDR3 amino acids: CASSWRLARTDTQYF. CDR3 DNA sequence: TGCGCCAGCAGCTGGCGACTAGCTCGCACAGATACGCAGTATTTT.

This clonotype has a count of ten or more. CDR3 sequence: CSAKGTAQETQYF. For the CDR3, the DNA is TGCAGTGCAAAAGGGACGGCCCAAGAGACCCAGTACTTC. This chain links TRBV20-1 with TRBJ2-5; D could derive from TRBD1 or TRBD2 (5 bases each). Germline-derived CDR1 and CDR2 are DFQATT and SNEGSKA (reference sequence). The CDR3 covers 13 residues. Trimming removed 6 bases from V and 1 base from J, with 12 bases in between.

This clonotype was seen at least ten times. The rearrangement links TRBV5-1 to TRBJ1-1; weak D call: TRBD1 (6 bases). Trimming took 7 bases from V and 5 from J, leaving 18 bases between them. The CDR3 length is 14 residues. Germline-derived CDR1 and CDR2 are SGHRS and YFSETQ. The CDR3 DNA reads as TGCGCCAGCGGAAGGGGGGTGTCGGGAACTGAAGCTTTCTTT. Amino acids: CASGRGVSGTEAFF.

This clonotype appeared many times. V and J are TRBV19 and TRBJ2-1, with TRBD1 matching 9 bases. The CDR3 has 12 residues. Germline V gene sequence: CDR1 LNHDA, CDR2 SQIVND (reference sequence). J was trimmed by 14 bases and V by 3 bases; bases with no gene match: 5. The CDR3 DNA reads TGTGCCAGTAGTATCTTGGGACAGGGAAAGTTCTTC. This codes for CASSILGQGKFF.

This clonotype was picked up many times. A much larger clone sits a single nucleotide away, making a read error possible. The CDR3 sequence is CASSFNNEQFF. In DNA, the CDR3 is TGTGCCAGCAGCTTTAACAATGAGCAGTTCTTC. This sequence joins TRBV11-2 and TRBJ2-1; D uncertain. Trimming shortened V by 3 bases and J by 5 bases, and 2 bases separated the two germline ends. Germline V gene sequence: CDR1 SGHAT, CDR2 FQNNGV. The CDR3 totals 11 residues.

This clonotype was found many times. The J gene is TRBJ1-4, the V gene TRBV20-1; D is ambiguous. The ends were cut back, 5 bases at V and 6 bases at J, with 10 bases in the middle. The CDR3 sequence is 12 residues long. CDR1 is DFQATT and CDR2 is SNEGSKA in the germline V gene (reference sequence). The CDR3 spells CSAPGNYEKLFF. In nucleotides, the CDR3 is TGCAGTGCTCCTGGGAACTATGAAAAACTGTTTTTT.

This clonotype was counted many times. The rearrangement links TRBV3-1 to TRBJ2-2; 13 bases fit TRBD2. The CDR3 is 18 amino acids. Unmatched junction bases numbered 13, after V lost 5 bases and J lost 7 bases. Germline lookup yields CDR1 LGHDT and CDR2 YNNKEL (reference sequence). CDR3: CASSDPWTSGSGGGELFF. The CDR3 DNA sequence: TGTGCCAGCAGCGATCCATGGACTAGCGGGAGTGGTGGCGGGGAGCTGTTTTTT.